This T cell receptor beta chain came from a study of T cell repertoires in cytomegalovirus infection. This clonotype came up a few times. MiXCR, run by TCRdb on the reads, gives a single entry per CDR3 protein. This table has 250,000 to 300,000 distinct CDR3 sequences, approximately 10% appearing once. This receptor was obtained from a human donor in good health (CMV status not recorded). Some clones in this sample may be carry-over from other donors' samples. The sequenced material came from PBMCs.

DNA for the CDR3: TGTGCCAGTGACGGGACAGCCGACCCAGTATCTAGCGGTAGCACAGATACGCAGTATTTT. It translates to CASDGTADPVSSGSTDTQYF. The gene calls are TRBV12-3 or TRBV12-4 and TRBJ2-3; D is possibly TRBD1 or TRBD2 (7 bases each). The CDR3 has 20 amino acids. Trimming took off 9 bases at V and 0 bases at J, with 31 bases between the two ends.